One and the same sample provided the 27 T cell receptor beta chains below, sequenced in a study of identical twins. TCRdb called the 5' RACE reads again in MiXCR, with one record for every CDR3 protein. The sample lists roughly 480,000 distinct CDR3 sequences, roughly 24% seen once, with about 2.7% in the top ten. The sample was also linked to a second study, of T cells expressing NK-cell markers.

Sequenced input: CD4+ T cells sorted from blood. These receptors all come from a woman between 18 and 29 years old in good health.

The chain combines TRBV6-1 with TRBJ2-7; D is undetermined. This CDR3 is built from 13 residues. Between the trimmed V and J ends, which lost 5 bases and 5 bases, there was a span of 13 bases. Germline loops: CDR1 MNHNS, CDR2 SASEGT. CDR3 sequence (DNA): TGTGCCAGCAGTCCACATGGGATGGACGAGCAGTACTTC. Amino acids: CASSPHGMDEQYF.

V is TRBV6-5 and J is TRBJ2-7; D is ambiguous. Trimming removed 8 bases at V and 0 bases at J, with 8 bases between. Germline V gene sequence: CDR1 MNHEY, CDR2 SVGAGI. The CDR3 has 12 residues. CDR3 bases: TGTGCCAGCCACTCGACCTCCTACGAGCAGTACTTC. It codes for CASHSTSYEQYF.

This clonotype was seen repeatedly, ten times or more. The CDR3: CSASKFQSDGEQYF. In nucleotides, the CDR3 is TGCAGTGCTAGTAAATTCCAGAGTGACGGAGAGCAGTACTTC. The chain uses TRBV20-1 and TRBJ2-7; no definite D call. The CDR3 spans 14 residues. Per germline, CDR1 DFQATT and CDR2 SNEGSKA (reference sequence). V lost 3 bases, J lost 7 bases, and 19 bases lay in between.

The chain combines TRBV2 with TRBJ2-7; possibly TRBD1 for D (5 bases). Germline CDR1 and CDR2: SNHLY and FYNNEI. V lost 5 bases and J lost 3, with 8 bases in between. The CDR3 sequence is 12 residues long. The CDR3 here is CASSRQIYEQYF. CDR3 nucleotide sequence: TGTGCCAGCAGTAGACAGATCTACGAGCAGTACTTC.

This clonotype was recorded at least ten times. This chain joins TRBV20-1 and TRBJ1-2; D not certain. Germline loops: CDR1 DFQATT, CDR2 SNEGSKA (reference sequence). The CDR3 totals 14 residues. V dropped 0 bases and J dropped 8 bases, with 16 bases sitting between them. CDR3 nucleotides: TGCAGTGCTAGAGACCCGAGCCAGTTCTCGGGCTACACCTTC. It yields the protein CSARDPSQFSGYTF.

This chain joins TRBV7-2 and TRBJ1-3, with unresolved D. Per the germline V gene, CDR1 is SGHTA and CDR2 is FQGNSA. The length of the CDR3 is 15 residues. The germline V and J ends were trimmed by 5 bases and 5 bases, with 16 bases remaining between them. The CDR3 DNA reads as TGTGCCAGCAGCCTAGGTGCAGTAGATAGAAACACCATATATTTT. It is translated as CASSLGAVDRNTIYF.

Many counts were recorded for this clonotype. Germline and junction disagree at one end, which may indicate a read error. This chain connects TRBV5-1 to TRBJ1-5; D unclear. The CDR3 sequence is 13 residues long. CDR1 and CDR2 from the germline V gene are SGHRS and YFSETQ. This chain's CDR3 is CASSLTGNQPQHF. CDR3 bases: TGTGCCAGCAGCTTAACGGGGAATCAGCCCCAGCATTTT. Together with reference TRBV5-1 and TRBJ1-5, the CDR3 gives the full variable domain: KAGVTQTPRYLIKTRGQQVTLSCSPISGHRSVSWYQQTPGQGLQFLFEYFSETQRNKGNFPGRFSGRQFSNSRSEMNVSTLELGDSALYLCASSLTGNQPQHFGDGTRLSIL.

In its sample, this clonotype was seen a few times. The rearrangement joins TRBV9 to TRBJ2-3, with D possibly matching TRBD2 (5 bases). The V and J ends lost 3 bases and 2 bases respectively, with 13 bases between them. Germline loops: CDR1 SGDLS, CDR2 YYNGEE. The CDR3 has 15 residues. The CDR3 sequence is CASSALAADTDTQYF. CDR3 DNA sequence: TGTGCCAGCAGCGCTCTAGCAGCGGACACAGATACGCAGTATTTT.

This clonotype appeared many times. The chain employs TRBV12-3 or TRBV12-4 and TRBJ1-3; D gene uncertain. V lost 6 bases to trimming and J lost 0 bases, with 15 bases between them. The CDR3 length is 16 residues. In DNA, the CDR3 is TGTGCCAGCAGCCCGCTTAGGACCGCCTCTGGAAACACCATATATTTT. Translating gives CASSPLRTASGNTIYF.

The chain combines TRBV11-3 with TRBJ2-4, with a tentative D call TRBD1 (6 bases). This CDR3 contains 14 residues. CDR1 is SGHNT and CDR2 is YENEEA in the germline V gene. Trimming cost V 4 bases and J 7 bases, with 14 bases left between them. The CDR3 sequence: CASSWGRGINIQYF. The CDR3 coding sequence is TGTGCCAGCAGCTGGGGGCGAGGTATTAACATTCAGTACTTC.

The chain employs TRBV6-6 and TRBJ2-7; D is undetermined. Germline V gene lookup returns CDR1 MNHNY and CDR2 SVGAGI (reference sequence). The CDR3 extends over 13 amino acids. Trimming took off 6 bases at V and 2 bases at J, with 11 bases between the two ends. CDR3 nucleotide sequence: TGTGCCAGCAGAGGCCCTCTACCCTACGAGCAGTACTTC. Protein sequence: CASRGPLPYEQYF.

The V gene is TRBV7-9, the J gene TRBJ2-7; D possibly corresponds to TRBD2 (6 bases). Trimming took off 5 bases at V and 6 bases at J, with 14 bases between the two ends. CDR1 and CDR2 (germline): SEHNR, FQNEAQ (reference sequence). This CDR3 contains 13 residues. The CDR3 here is CASSLRELGEQYF. CDR3 nucleotide sequence: TGTGCCAGCAGCCTCCGGGAGCTCGGCGAGCAGTACTTC.

There are many counts of this clonotype. The genes are TRBV11-2 and TRBJ2-1, with TRBD2 matching 8 bases. V dropped 5 bases and J dropped 12; count of bases not matched to a gene: 12. The CDR3 totals 14 residues. Germline values: CDR1 SGHAT, CDR2 FQNNGV. The CDR3 bases are TGTGCCAGCAGCCCGACGGGGGGGAGTCAGATGCAGTTCTTC. Translated: CASSPTGGSQMQFF.

This chain uses TRBV7-9 with TRBJ1-5; D gene uncertain. Looked up from germline, CDR1 is SEHNR and CDR2 is FQNEAQ (reference sequence). CDR3 length: 14 residues. Trimming left V 4 bases short and J 0 bases short, with 7 bases between. This CDR3 is CASSSAYSNQPQHF. CDR3 DNA: TGTGCCAGCAGCTCGGCTTATAGCAATCAGCCCCAGCATTTT.

The CDR3: CASTRQGAYTEAFF. CDR3 coding DNA: TGTGCCAGCACCAGACAGGGGGCGTACACTGAAGCTTTCTTT. V usage is TRBV6-2 or TRBV6-3 and J usage is TRBJ1-1; 10 nucleotides line up with TRBD1. This CDR3 is built from 14 residues. V was clipped by 7 bases and J by 3 bases; unmatched bases: 5. Germline-derived CDR1 and CDR2 are MNHEY and SVGEGT.

This clonotype showed up just once. The chain couples TRBV6-1 to TRBJ2-7, with D possibly matching TRBD2 (6 bases). Per germline, CDR1 MNHNS and CDR2 SASEGT. V was trimmed by 8 bases and J by 2 bases, leaving 16 bases between them. CDR3 length equals 14 residues. CDR3 sequence reads: CASHTGVEPYEQYF. The CDR3 bases are TGTGCCAGCCACACGGGAGTAGAACCCTACGAGCAGTACTTC.

This clonotype showed up just once. V usage is TRBV18 and J usage is TRBJ2-1, with a tentative D call TRBD1 (6 bases). The CDR3 runs to 14 residues. Trimming removed 1 base from V and 7 bases from J, with 11 bases in between. The germline V gene encodes CDR1 KGHSH and CDR2 LQKENI. The CDR3 spells CASSPRPGENEQFF. The CDR3 DNA sequence: TGTGCCAGCTCACCACGGCCAGGGGAGAATGAGCAGTTCTTC.

This sequence joins TRBV15 and TRBJ2-1; D unclear. V shed 0 bases and J shed 8 bases, with 11 bases lying between them. The CDR3 runs 14 residues. Germline loops: CDR1 LNHNV, CDR2 YYDKDF (reference sequence). This CDR3 reads CATSRDQLGDEQFF. CDR3 nucleotides: TGTGCCACCAGCAGAGATCAGTTAGGAGATGAGCAGTTCTTC.

This clonotype was seen a few times. The rearrangement joins TRBV20-1 to TRBJ2-2; 7 bases line up with TRBD2. Germline values: CDR1 DFQATT, CDR2 SNEGSKA (reference sequence). The CDR3 totals 14 residues. J gave up 4 bases and V 6 bases, and 8 bases lay outside the gene matches. CDR3: CSAMGLSTTGELFF. The CDR3 DNA follows: TGCAGTGCCATGGGACTATCCACCACCGGGGAGCTGTTTTTT.

The chain employs TRBV7-2 and TRBJ2-2; D call uncertain. This CDR3 has 16 residues. V dropped 3 bases and J dropped 1 base, with 12 bases sitting between them. Germline V lookup: CDR1 SGHTA, CDR2 FQGNSA. The DNA for the CDR3 is TGTGCCAGCAGCTTTGAATTCGCACAGAACACCGGGGAGCTGTTTTTT. The encoded protein is CASSFEFAQNTGELFF.

This chain joins TRBV30 and TRBJ2-1; 8 positions agree with TRBD2. V shed 1 base, J shed 2 bases, and the junction held 4 bases outside the gene matches. The CDR3 covers 15 residues. CDR1 GTSNPN and CDR2 SVGIG come from the germline V gene (reference sequence). The CDR3: CAWSGSGSTYNEQFF. CDR3 nucleotides: TGTGCCTGGAGTGGAAGCGGGAGTACCTACAATGAGCAGTTCTTC.

In its sample, this clonotype was seen a few times. V is TRBV20-1 and J is TRBJ2-1, with D hard to call. The CDR3 loop spans 15 amino acids. The germline V and J ends were trimmed by 0 bases and 0 bases, with 9 bases remaining between them. Germline V gene lookup returns CDR1 DFQATT and CDR2 SNEGSKA (reference sequence). The CDR3 DNA reads TGCAGTGCTAGAGATCCTATAAGCTCCTACAATGAGCAGTTCTTC. Encoded protein: CSARDPISSYNEQFF.

This clonotype was seen a handful of times. The chain combines TRBV20-1 with TRBJ1-3; D perhaps matches TRBD1 (5 bases). The CDR3 length is 16 residues. V was clipped by 6 bases and J by 0 bases, with 18 bases between them. Germline V gene sequence: CDR1 DFQATT, CDR2 SNEGSKA (reference sequence). The CDR3 region has the DNA TGCAGTGCCGCGGCGGGGCAGGGTACCTCTGGAAACACCATATATTTT. Protein sequence: CSAAAGQGTSGNTIYF.

The chain has TRBV5-5 and TRBJ2-7; D may be TRBD1 (7 bases). Trimming left V 0 bases short and J 1 base short, with 11 bases between. This CDR3 has 15 amino acids. Germline CDR1 SGHKS, CDR2 YYEKEE (reference sequence). The CDR3 DNA reads as TGTGCCAGCAGCTTGGGCGGGACAGTTTCCTACGAGCAGTACTTC. This encodes CASSLGGTVSYEQYF.

This clonotype came up a few times. This chain joins TRBV5-1 and TRBJ2-6; a weak D match, TRBD2 (6 bases). V was cut by 4 bases and J by 5 bases, with 19 bases left in between. CDR1 and CDR2 from the germline V gene are SGHRS and YFSETQ. The CDR3 has 17 amino acids. The DNA of the CDR3 is TGCGCCAGCAGCCCCCAGGGACTTACACGAAGGGCCAACGTCCTGACTTTC. Translation gives CASSPQGLTRRANVLTF.

The genes are TRBV3-1 and TRBJ2-1, with 8 bases that match TRBD2. The CDR3 runs 16 residues. Germline loops: CDR1 LGHDT, CDR2 YNNKEL (reference sequence). J lost 6 bases, V lost 4 bases, and 11 bases had no gene match. CDR3 coding DNA: TGTGCCAGCAGCCGCCGGGGGGGCCTAGGTGGCAATGAGCAGTTCTTC. Translating gives CASSRRGGLGGNEQFF.

In DNA, the CDR3 is TGTGCCAGCAGTTGGACTAGCGGGGGGACCACAGATACGCAGTATTTT. It codes for CASSWTSGGTTDTQYF. This rearrangement joins TRBV6-5 to TRBJ2-3, with 14 bases fitting TRBD2. Per the germline V gene, CDR1 is MNHEY and CDR2 is SVGAGI. The CDR3 is made up of 16 amino acids. V shed 4 bases, J shed 2 bases, and the junction held 2 bases outside the gene matches.